This TCR beta chain was obtained from a study of somatic mutations in cytotoxic T cells in rheumatoid arthritis. Data came from immunoSEQ multiplex PCR; TCRdb stores just in-frame clones and leaves some out. The repertoire holds under 7,500 clones, 85% to 90% seen once, with roughly 25% in the top ten. Overall study findings and caveats: Only rheumatoid arthritis patients, not healthy controls, showed CD8+ clonality increasing with age. For CD8+ T-cell clonality, rheumatoid arthritis patients and age-matched healthy controls did not differ significantly.

On this clone itself: Its antigen is still unknown.

Germline CDR1 is SGDLS and CDR2 is YYNGEE. This CDR3 contains 15 residues. V lost 0 bases and J lost 4; bases outside the gene matches: 4. The sample comprised CD8+ T cells sorted from blood. This rearrangement joins TRBV9 to TRBJ2-7; 10 bases line up with TRBD1. The sequence was collected from a woman in her 70s with rheumatoid arthritis. The CDR3 nucleotides are TGTGCCAGCAGCGTAGGGACAGGGGGTAATTACGAGCAGTACTTC. It is translated as CASSVGTGGNYEQYF. The variable domain in full, completed from reference TRBV9 and TRBJ2-7, reads DSGVTQTPKHLITATGQRVTLRCSPRSGDLSVYWYQQSLDQGLQFLIQYYNGEERAKGNILERFSAQQFPDLHSELNLSSLELGDSALYFCASSVGTGGNYEQYFGPGTRLTVT.